One and the same sample provided the 25 T cell receptor beta chains below, sequenced in a study of cytomegalovirus exposure and HLA in healthy donors. PCR involved 60 Vbeta and 13 Jbeta primers. Sequencing was performed with immunoSEQ multiplex PCR; in TCRdb, only in-frame clones are kept and a portion is missing. The sample gives about 77,000 clones, nearly 80% of which show up once; approximately 4.5% is in the top ten. Sequencing used PBMCs. The source of these receptors is a man aged 35-49 years in good health and CMV-seronegative.

The chain combines TRBV6-6 with TRBJ2-6, with D tentatively TRBD2 (5 bases). The germline V and J ends were trimmed by 8 bases and 1 base, with 9 bases remaining between them. Germline CDR1 is MNHNY and CDR2 is SVGAGI (reference sequence). CDR3 size: 14 residues. This chain's CDR3 is CASGGRSGANVLTF. The CDR3 DNA sequence: TGTGCCAGCGGAGGACGGTCTGGGGCCAACGTCCTGACTTTC.

This clone was observed a few times. The rearrangement joins TRBV21-1 to TRBJ2-5; TRBD2 is the table's D call, not checked against the DNA. TRBV21-1 is a pseudogene segment. The CDR3 is 14 amino acids. Here the CDR3 reads CASSKVCRKETQYF. The CDR3 coding sequence is TGTGCCAGCAGCAAAGTTTGTCGTAAAGAGACCCAGTACTTC.

V gene TRBV10-3 combines with J gene TRBJ1-2, with 9 bases aligning to TRBD1. The germline V gene has CDR1 ENHRY and CDR2 SYGVKD. The CDR3 is 17 residues long. The junction had 13 bases not matched to a gene; V was cut back by 6 bases and J by 2 bases. DNA for the CDR3: TGTGCCATCAGGGCGGACAACAGGGGGCGGACAAACTATGGCTACACCTTC. This gives the protein CAIRADNRGRTNYGYTF.

This clone is deemed medium-sized. The rearrangement joins TRBV2 to TRBJ2-2; 9 nucleotides agree with TRBD2. The CDR3 is 16 residues long. Germline V lookup: CDR1 SNHLY, CDR2 FYNNEI. The ends lost 6 bases at V and 3 bases at J; junction bases unmatched: 8. The CDR3 DNA reads TGTGCCAGCAGCGTAATTAGCGGGAGTTACACCGGGGAGCTGTTTTTT. Translating it yields CASSVISGSYTGELFF. Together with reference TRBV2 and TRBJ2-2, the CDR3 gives the full variable domain: EPEVTQTPSHQVTQMGQEVILRCVPISNHLYFYWYRQILGQKVEFLVSFYNNEISEKSEIFDDQFSVERPDGSNFTLKIRSTKLEDSAMYFCASSVISGSYTGELFFGEGSRLTVL.

J is TRBJ1-5 and V is TRBV28; D is undetermined. This CDR3 region has 12 residues. Per the germline V gene, CDR1 is MDHEN and CDR2 is SYDVKM. V lost 6 bases and J 6 bases, leaving 9 bases between the germline ends. CDR3 amino acids: CASSLLLQPQHF. The CDR3 DNA reads as TGTGCCAGCAGCCTACTTCTTCAGCCCCAGCATTTT.

The chain has TRBV30 and TRBJ2-7; D possibly corresponds to TRBD2 (6 bases). The CDR3 contains 11 residues. Germline loops: CDR1 GTSNPN, CDR2 SVGIG (reference sequence). The germline V and J ends were trimmed by 5 bases and 2 bases, with 7 bases remaining between them. The CDR3 loop reads CAWGEAYEQYF. The CDR3 DNA follows: TGTGCCTGGGGGGAGGCCTACGAGCAGTACTTC.

This clone was seen only once. V is TRBV28 and J is TRBJ1-5; TRBD1 matches 7 bases. The CDR3 is 17 amino acids. After removal of 5 bases from V and 2 bases from J, the junction contained 12 bases not matched to a gene. From germline, CDR1 is MDHEN and CDR2 SYDVKM. The CDR3 protein is CASSIAMTGIGNQPQHF. CDR3 DNA: TGTGCCAGCAGTATCGCTATGACAGGGATCGGCAATCAGCCCCAGCATTTT.

The chain has TRBV5-1 and TRBJ2-3, with 13 bases lining up with TRBD2. The CDR3 contains 18 residues. CDR1 and CDR2 (germline): SGHRS, YFSETQ. V was clipped by 3 bases and J by 1 base; unmatched bases: 8. DNA for the CDR3: TGCGCCAGCAGCTCCCGACTAGCGGGAGGCTTTGGCACAGATACGCAGTATTTT. Translated: CASSSRLAGGFGTDTQYF. Drawing the rest from reference TRBV5-1 and TRBJ2-3, the complete variable domain is KAGVTQTPRYLIKTRGQQVTLSCSPISGHRSVSWYQQTPGQGLQFLFEYFSETQRNKGNFPGRFSGRQFSNSRSEMNVSTLELGDSALYLCASSSRLAGGFGTDTQYFGPGTRLTVL.

This sequence joins TRBV21-1 and TRBJ2-4; the table calls TRBD2, which could not be checked here. TRBV21-1 is assigned pseudogene status. This CDR3 comprises 17 residues. The CDR3 region has the DNA TGTGCCAGCAGCCTGGTAGCGGGAGAATCGGGCAAAAACATTCAGTACTTC. The encoded protein is CASSLVAGESGKNIQYF.

The chain joins TRBV28 to TRBJ2-5, with D perhaps matching TRBD2 (5 bases). Germline assignment: CDR1 MDHEN and CDR2 SYDVKM. The CDR3 is made up of 15 amino acids. V was shortened by 6 bases and J by 0 bases, with 14 bases between the two germline ends. The CDR3 DNA reads as TGTGCCAGCAGCCCAGTCCTAGCAGACCAAGAGACCCAGTACTTC. It specifies CASSPVLADQETQYF.

The J gene is TRBJ1-2, the V gene TRBV27; 10 bases are shared with TRBD1. The V and J ends lost 3 bases and 6 bases, in that order; junction bases with no gene match: 4. Germline V CDR1 and CDR2: MNHEY, SMNVEV (reference sequence). The CDR3 loop spans 14 amino acids. The CDR3 DNA is TGTGCCAGCAGTTTGGCGGACAGGGGGGATGGCTACACCTTC. It yields the protein CASSLADRGDGYTF.

The chain uses TRBV9 and TRBJ2-1, with D possibly TRBD2 on 6 matching bases. The CDR3 has 15 residues. In germline, CDR1 is SGDLS, CDR2 YYNGEE. V was cut by 1 base and J by 5 bases, with 13 bases left in between. The CDR3 loop reads CASSVSLAQNNEQFF. CDR3 in DNA: TGTGCCAGCAGCGTATCGCTAGCGCAAAACAATGAGCAGTTCTTC.

The chain joins TRBV30 to TRBJ2-2, with D possibly TRBD2 on 6 matching bases. The CDR3 is 13 residues long. Germline lookup yields CDR1 GTSNPN and CDR2 SVGIG (reference sequence). Trimming removed 0 bases from V and 8 bases from J, with 10 bases in between. Here the CDR3 reads CAWSVGGEGELFF. The CDR3 DNA follows: TGTGCCTGGAGTGTAGGCGGGGAGGGGGAGCTGTTTTTT.

The chain couples TRBV27 to TRBJ1-2; 9 bases are a match to TRBD1. The CDR3 length is 13 residues. V lost 6 bases, J lost 8 bases, and 7 bases stayed unmatched. CDR1 is MNHEY and CDR2 is SMNVEV in the germline V gene (reference sequence). The CDR3 loop reads CASRDWTGVGYTF. The CDR3 bases are TGTGCCAGCAGAGATTGGACAGGGGTCGGCTACACCTTC.

This clone turned up a few times. The chain has TRBV9 and TRBJ2-5; D possibly corresponds to TRBD2 (5 bases). Trimming removed 0 bases from V and 4 bases from J, with 10 bases in between. The CDR3 runs to 14 residues. Germline V gene sequence: CDR1 SGDLS, CDR2 YYNGEE. The CDR3 DNA reads TGTGCCAGCAGCGTAGGAGGGCTAGGAGAGACCCAGTACTTC. This codes for CASSVGGLGETQYF.

The chain joins TRBV5-4 to TRBJ2-5; D might be TRBD1 (6 bases). The CDR3 covers 11 residues. Germline-derived CDR1 and CDR2 are SGHNT and YYREEE (reference sequence). The V end lost 4 bases, the J end lost 7 bases, and 8 bases lay between the germline ends. CDR3: CASSLRGTQYF. The CDR3 nucleotides are TGTGCCAGCAGCCTCAGGGGGACCCAGTACTTC.

This rearrangement joins TRBV5-1 to TRBJ2-7; TRBD2 matches 9 bases. V lost 0 bases, J lost 3 bases, and 4 bases stayed unmatched. In germline, CDR1 is SGHRS, CDR2 YFSETQ. This CDR3 comprises 15 residues. The CDR3, as DNA: TGCGCCAGCAGCTTGGGGACTAGCGCCTTCTACGAGCAGTACTTC. As protein: CASSLGTSAFYEQYF. Full variable domain (rest looked up from reference TRBV5-1 and TRBJ2-7): KAGVTQTPRYLIKTRGQQVTLSCSPISGHRSVSWYQQTPGQGLQFLFEYFSETQRNKGNFPGRFSGRQFSNSRSEMNVSTLELGDSALYLCASSLGTSAFYEQYFGPGTRLTVT.

The J gene is TRBJ1-4, the V gene TRBV6-6, with TRBD1 identical over 7 bases. This CDR3 contains 14 residues. Trimming took 2 bases from V and 4 from J; bases not matched to a gene: 1. The germline gives CDR1 MNHNY, CDR2 SVGAGI (reference sequence). The CDR3 nucleotides are TGTGCCAGCAGTTACCGACAGGGTAATGAAAAACTGTTTTTT. Protein sequence: CASSYRQGNEKLFF.

The rearrangement links TRBV18 to TRBJ2-7; 8 bases align to TRBD1. Losses at the gene ends were 6 bases for V and 7 bases for J; bases not matched to a gene: 8. The CDR3 is 13 residues long. Per the germline V gene, CDR1 is KGHSH and CDR2 is LQKENI. The CDR3, as DNA: TGTGCCAGCTCTCGGGGACAGGACTCGGAGCAGTACTTC. Amino acid sequence: CASSRGQDSEQYF.

The chain joins TRBV5-6 to TRBJ1-1; perhaps TRBD1 as D (6 bases). The germline V and J ends were trimmed by 3 bases and 1 base, with 16 bases remaining between them. The CDR3 is 16 residues long. Germline assignment: CDR1 SGHDT and CDR2 YYEEEE. CDR3 in amino acids: CASSSGQGRPNTEAFF. DNA for the CDR3: TGTGCCAGCAGCTCTGGCCAGGGGCGGCCGAACACTGAAGCTTTCTTT. Supplemented by reference TRBV5-6 and TRBJ1-1, the full variable domain reads DAGVTQSPTHLIKTRGQQVTLRCSPKSGHDTVSWYQQALGQGPQFIFQYYEEEERQRGNFPDRFSGHQFPNYSSELNVNALLLGDSALYLCASSSGQGRPNTEAFFGQGTRLTVV.

The chain links TRBV5-5 to TRBJ1-5; the D gene is possibly TRBD1 (6 bases). Looked up from germline, CDR1 is SGHKS and CDR2 is YYEKEE (reference sequence). V lost 1 base and J lost 7, with 12 bases in between. The CDR3 covers 14 residues. The CDR3 nucleotides are TGTGCCAGCAGCTTGAGGAGCCAGGGGCAGCCCCAGCATTTT. It encodes CASSLRSQGQPQHF.

The V and J genes are TRBV30 and TRBJ1-6; maybe TRBD1 (5 bases). Trimming took 3 bases from V and 5 from J, leaving 11 bases between them. The CDR3 is 14 residues long. Looked up from germline, CDR1 is GTSNPN and CDR2 is SVGIG (reference sequence). CDR3 DNA: TGTGCCTGGAGAGACGGAGGGGATAATTCACCCCTCCACTTT. Residues: CAWRDGGDNSPLHF.

This clone occurred once. This rearrangement joins TRBV5-1 to TRBJ2-5; possible D gene TRBD2, 6 bases. The length of the CDR3 is 15 residues. The germline V gene has CDR1 SGHRS and CDR2 YFSETQ. V lost 1 base to trimming and J lost 5 bases, with 15 bases between them. The CDR3 loop reads CASSLFRGGRETQYF. The CDR3 DNA sequence: TGCGCCAGCAGCTTGTTCCGGGGAGGAAGGGAGACCCAGTACTTC.

The rearrangement links TRBV6-1 to TRBJ2-2; 11 positions match TRBD2. The CDR3 is 16 residues long. CDR1 is MNHNS and CDR2 is SASEGT in the germline V gene. After removal of 5 bases from V and 1 base from J, the junction contained 3 bases not matched to a gene. The CDR3 nucleotides are TGTGCCAGCAGTAAAGGGACTAGCGGGAACACCGGGGAGCTGTTTTTT. Translating gives CASSKGTSGNTGELFF.

The V gene is TRBV5-1, the J gene TRBJ1-5; 8 nucleotides line up with TRBD1. V gave up 0 bases and J gave up 3 bases; unmatched junction bases: 8. The CDR3 extends over 17 amino acids. Germline-derived CDR1 and CDR2 are SGHRS and YFSETQ. CDR3 protein: CASSLAPTGASNQPQHF. CDR3 bases: TGCGCCAGCAGCTTGGCCCCGACAGGGGCCTCCAATCAGCCCCAGCATTTT.